Each of the 28 T cell receptor beta chains below was sequenced from the same sample in a study of cytomegalovirus exposure and HLA in healthy donors. PCR primers comprised 60 Vbeta and 13 Jbeta primers. Generated by immunoSEQ multiplex PCR, the TCRdb table keeps only in-frame clones and is missing some. Among around 90,000 clones listed, about four fifths were seen once. Specimen: PBMCs. These TCRs come from a man younger than 45 in good health and CMV-seronegative.

This clone was detected a few times. The rearrangement joins TRBV7-8 to TRBJ2-1; 9 bases agree with TRBD1. V dropped 5 bases and J dropped 5; count of bases not matched to a gene: 10. There are 16 residues in the CDR3. Germline V gene sequence: CDR1 SGHVS, CDR2 FQNEAQ. CDR3 region: CASSPAGTGIHNEQFF. The CDR3 nucleotides read TGTGCCAGCAGCCCAGCAGGGACAGGGATCCACAATGAGCAGTTCTTC.

This clone was observed a handful of times. The chain uses TRBV7-2 and TRBJ1-1, with a possible D match to TRBD1 (6 bases). Looked up from germline, CDR1 is SGHTA and CDR2 is FQGNSA. Trimming cost V 3 bases and J 2 bases, with 7 bases left between them. The CDR3 consists of 13 residues. This CDR3 is CASSLDRNTEAFF. Here the CDR3 DNA reads TGTGCCAGCAGCTTGGACAGAAACACTGAAGCTTTCTTT.

About this clone: The junction departs from germline at one end; a sequencing error may be responsible. The rearrangement uses TRBV15 and TRBJ2-1; 10 nucleotides line up with TRBD2. The CDR3 loop spans 16 amino acids. The V gene's germline CDR1 is LNHNV and CDR2 YYDKDF (reference sequence). The CDR3 spells CATSRGLAGLYSEQFF. DNA for the CDR3: TGTGCCACCAGCAGAGGACTAGCGGGCCTATACAGTGAGCAGTTCTTC.

The chain recombines TRBV5-4 with TRBJ2-1, with D hard to call. The V and J ends lost 4 bases and 7 bases respectively, with 12 bases between them. CDR3 size: 13 residues. Germline lookup yields CDR1 SGHNT and CDR2 YYREEE (reference sequence). The CDR3 spells CASSPESRNEQFF. The CDR3 DNA sequence: TGTGCCAGCAGCCCCGAAAGTCGGAATGAGCAGTTCTTC.

Regarding this clone: At one end, the junction sequence differs from germline, possibly due to a read error. The genes are TRBV27 and TRBJ1-1; D might be TRBD1 (6 bases). CDR1 MNHEY and CDR2 SMNVEV come from the germline V gene (reference sequence). The CDR3 is 14 residues long. The CDR3 reads CVSSLQGFGTEAFF. Here the CDR3 DNA reads TGTGTCAGCAGCCTACAGGGTTTTGGCACTGAAGCTTTCTTT.

J is TRBJ1-1 and V is TRBV30; unclear D gene. The CDR3 runs 13 residues. Trimming left V 0 bases short and J 2 bases short, with 7 bases between. Germline loops: CDR1 GTSNPN, CDR2 SVGIG (reference sequence). In DNA, the CDR3 is TGTGCCTGGAGTGTCCTCGGTAACACTGAAGCTTTCTTT. Translated, it gives CAWSVLGNTEAFF. Looking up the rest from reference TRBV30 and TRBJ1-1 gives the full variable domain: SQTIHQWPATLVQPVGSPLSLECTVEGTSNPNLYWYRQAAGRGLQLLFYSVGIGQISSEVPQNLSASRPQDRQFILSSKKLLLSDSGFYLCAWSVLGNTEAFFGQGTRLTVV.

This clone was observed a few times. The chain links TRBV4-3 to TRBJ1-1; tentatively, D is TRBD1 (6 bases). The V end lost 1 base, the J end lost 4 bases, and 16 bases lay between the germline ends. The CDR3 consists of 16 residues. Germline assignment: CDR1 LGHNA and CDR2 YSLEER. CDR3 loop: CASSQGATGWLTEAFF. Here the CDR3 DNA reads TGCGCCAGCAGCCAAGGGGCAACAGGGTGGCTCACTGAAGCTTTCTTT.

The chain has TRBV5-1 and TRBJ1-1; 7 bases map to TRBD1. This CDR3 is 15 amino acids long. With 0 bases clipped from V and 4 bases from J, the junction kept 6 bases outside the gene matches. The V gene's germline CDR1 is SGHRS and CDR2 YFSETQ. The CDR3 DNA follows: TGCGCCAGCAGCTTGGCCGTGTCAGGGGGCACTGAAGCTTTCTTT. Protein: CASSLAVSGGTEAFF.

The V call is TRBV2, the J call TRBJ2-7, with no clear D. The V gene lost 10 bases and the J gene lost 2 bases, with 15 bases spanning the gap. Germline V gene data show CDR1 as SNHLY and CDR2 as FYNNEI. The CDR3 extends over 13 amino acids. CDR3 residues: CATQRNTAYEQYF. CDR3 coding DNA: TGTGCCACACAACGGAATACAGCCTACGAGCAGTACTTC.

The chain is built from TRBV19 and TRBJ2-1, with 7 bases fitting TRBD1. This CDR3 is built from 14 residues. The germline gives CDR1 LNHDA, CDR2 SQIVND (reference sequence). V dropped 1 base and J dropped 8; count of bases not matched to a gene: 5. The CDR3 spells CASSIGQGGDEQFF. The CDR3 nucleotides read TGTGCCAGTAGTATAGGACAGGGCGGCGATGAGCAGTTCTTC.

This clone came up a few times. The chain links TRBV5-4 to TRBJ2-5, with D maybe TRBD2 (6 bases). The CDR3 covers 15 residues. Germline loops: CDR1 SGHNT, CDR2 YYREEE (reference sequence). V was cut by 6 bases and J by 1 base, with 16 bases left in between. Here the CDR3 reads CASTWGVLRQETQYF. The CDR3 nucleotides are TGTGCCAGCACATGGGGGGTGCTCCGCCAAGAGACCCAGTACTTC.

The chain has TRBV5-1 and TRBJ2-6; 8 bases are shared with TRBD1. The V and J ends lost 1 base and 2 bases, in that order; junction bases with no gene match: 5. This CDR3 region has 17 residues. In germline, CDR1 is SGHRS, CDR2 YFSETQ. DNA for the CDR3: TGCGCCAGCAGCTTGACAACAGGGGGAGCTGGGGCCAACGTCCTGACTTTC. Its protein is CASSLTTGGAGANVLTF.

The chain recombines TRBV18 with TRBJ2-5; D gene ambiguous. CDR1 is KGHSH, CDR2 LQKENI, per germline. The CDR3 is 11 residues long. The ends were cut back, 4 bases at V and 3 bases at J, with 3 bases in the middle. DNA of the CDR3: TGTGCCAGCTCACGAGAAGAGACCCAGTACTTC. Its translation is CASSREETQYF.

The chain couples TRBV30 to TRBJ2-6; D uncertain. Trimming removed 2 bases from V and 1 base from J, with 9 bases in between. The CDR3 runs to 15 residues. Looked up from germline, CDR1 is GTSNPN and CDR2 is SVGIG (reference sequence). The CDR3 nucleotides are TGTGCCTGGAGTTTATTGCAGTCTGGGGCCAACGTCCTGACTTTC. Amino acids: CAWSLLQSGANVLTF.

CDR3 bases: TGTGCCTGGAGTCGACAGGGACGCACCGGGGAGCTGTTTTTT. Amino acid sequence: CAWSRQGRTGELFF. The genes are TRBV30 and TRBJ2-2, with 7 positions matching TRBD1. Trimming removed 2 bases from V and 4 bases from J; junction bases left unmatched: 4. Germline lookup yields CDR1 GTSNPN and CDR2 SVGIG (reference sequence). The CDR3 runs 14 residues. Based on the CDR3 plus reference TRBV30 and TRBJ2-2, the full variable domain is SQTIHQWPATLVQPVGSPLSLECTVEGTSNPNLYWYRQAAGRGLQLLFYSVGIGQISSEVPQNLSASRPQDRQFILSSKKLLLSDSGFYLCAWSRQGRTGELFFGEGSRLTVL.

The chain has TRBV7-9 and TRBJ2-5; the match to TRBD1 covers 8 bases. The end of the DNA fits TRBJ2-7 better, so the J call may be wrong. Germline CDR1 reads SEHNR; CDR2 reads FQNEAQ (reference sequence). This CDR3 has 15 residues. The CDR3 here is CASSFWTGISYEQYF. In DNA form, the CDR3 reads TGTGCCAGCAGCTTTTGGACAGGGATCTCCTACGAGCAGTACTTC.

The rearrangement links TRBV18 to TRBJ1-2, with a weak D call TRBD1 (5 bases). The CDR3 extends over 13 amino acids. Deletions cut 3 bases from V and 6 bases from J, with 11 bases between. Germline V lookup: CDR1 KGHSH, CDR2 LQKENI. DNA for the CDR3: TGTGCCAGCTCACCTCTGGACAACAATGGCTACACCTTC. This gives the protein CASSPLDNNGYTF.

The chain uses TRBV27 and TRBJ1-1; D uncertain. The CDR3 extends over 16 amino acids. The germline V and J ends were trimmed by 0 bases and 2 bases, with 13 bases remaining between them. The germline gives CDR1 MNHEY, CDR2 SMNVEV (reference sequence). In DNA form, the CDR3 reads TGTGCCAGCAGTTTATCGACGGCGGGCGTCAACACTGAAGCTTTCTTT. This translates into CASSLSTAGVNTEAFF.

V usage is TRBV19 and J usage is TRBJ2-1; D possibly corresponds to TRBD2 (6 bases). The CDR3 covers 15 residues. V lost 4 bases and J lost 2, with 12 bases in between. Germline V gene lookup returns CDR1 LNHDA and CDR2 SQIVND (reference sequence). CDR3: CASSNSASAYNEQFF. DNA for the CDR3: TGTGCCAGTAGTAATTCGGCTAGCGCCTACAATGAGCAGTTCTTC. The entire variable domain, with the rest obtained from reference TRBV19 and TRBJ2-1, is as follows: DGGITQSPKYLFRKEGQNVTLSCEQNLNHDAMYWYRQDPGQGLRLIYYSQIVNDFQKGDIAEGYSVSREKKESFPLTVTSAQKNPTAFYLCASSNSASAYNEQFFGPGTRLTVL.

This clone was counted a few times. The rearrangement joins TRBV6-5 to TRBJ1-2; D is unresolved. V lost 7 bases to trimming and J lost 1 base, with 13 bases between them. The CDR3 loop spans 14 amino acids. Germline lookup yields CDR1 MNHEY and CDR2 SVGAGI. This chain's CDR3 is CASKKSTFNYGYTF. CDR3 in DNA: TGTGCCAGCAAGAAGAGTACCTTTAACTATGGCTACACCTTC.

The V call is TRBV7-2, the J call TRBJ2-7; D may be TRBD1 (6 bases). Germline V lookup: CDR1 SGHTA, CDR2 FQGNSA. V was pared by 1 base and J by 6 bases, with 13 bases between. The CDR3 extends over 14 amino acids. The CDR3 coding sequence is TGTGCCAGCAGCTTAGATCCAGGGGCCGGCGAGCAGTACTTC. Translating gives CASSLDPGAGEQYF.

V and J are TRBV11-2 and TRBJ2-1, with 8 positions matching TRBD1. CDR3 length: 15 amino acids. V was clipped by 2 bases and J by 6 bases; unmatched bases: 6. CDR1 is SGHAT, CDR2 FQNNGV, per germline. The CDR3 nucleotides are TGTGCCAGCAGCTTACTCCAGGGGGCTGGCAATGAGCAGTTCTTC. It yields the protein CASSLLQGAGNEQFF.

The DNA for the CDR3 is TGCGCCAGCAGACCGACAGGGGACACTGAAGCTTTCTTT. This sequence encodes CASRPTGDTEAFF. The V gene is TRBV5-1, the J gene TRBJ1-1, with 8 bases matching TRBD1. There are 13 residues in the CDR3. J was trimmed by 3 bases and V by 5 bases; bases with no gene match: 3. CDR1 and CDR2 (germline): SGHRS, YFSETQ.

The rearrangement joins TRBV4-1 to TRBJ2-6; D remains ambiguous. Trimming pared 4 bases from V and 0 bases from J, leaving 13 bases between. Germline CDR1 and CDR2: MGHRA and YSYEKL. The CDR3 consists of 17 residues. The DNA of the CDR3 is TGCGCCAGCAGCCCCCTTTTTCCTTACTCTGGGGCCAACGTCCTGACTTTC. Translating it yields CASSPLFPYSGANVLTF.

This clone appeared once. The chain couples TRBV5-6 to TRBJ2-2; 8 nucleotides align to TRBD1. CDR3 length equals 13 residues. Germline trimming cut 7 bases from V and 1 base from J; bases unmatched to any gene: 0. The germline V gene has CDR1 SGHDT and CDR2 YYEEEE. As DNA, the CDR3 is TGTGCCAGCGGGACAGGGAACACCGGGGAGCTGTTTTTT. This codes for CASGTGNTGELFF.

The J gene is TRBJ2-7, the V gene TRBV5-3; 11 bases are shared with TRBD1. TRBV5-3 is known as an ORF, though its function is uncertain. J lost 2 bases, V lost 3 bases, and 7 bases had no gene match. This CDR3 comprises 16 residues. CDR3 nucleotide sequence: TGTGCCAGAAGCTGGGGACAGGGGGGTAGGGCCTACGAGCAGTACTTC. As protein: CARSWGQGGRAYEQYF.

Written as DNA, the CDR3 is TGCAGCGTTGATATGGGGCAGGTTACCCAGTACTTC. Amino acids: CSVDMGQVTQYF. The genes are TRBV29-1 and TRBJ2-5; possible D gene TRBD1, 5 bases. CDR1 is SQVTM and CDR2 is ANQGSEA in the germline V gene. This CDR3 has 12 residues. Trimming left V 3 bases short and J 8 bases short, with 13 bases between.

The V gene is TRBV5-6, the J gene TRBJ2-3; 8 positions agree with TRBD2. V gave up 4 bases and J gave up 4 bases; unmatched junction bases: 8. The CDR3 contains 15 residues. Germline CDR1 reads SGHDT; CDR2 reads YYEEEE. The CDR3 here is CASSILAGWADTQYF. The CDR3 nucleotides are TGTGCCAGCAGCATATTAGCGGGATGGGCAGATACGCAGTATTTT.